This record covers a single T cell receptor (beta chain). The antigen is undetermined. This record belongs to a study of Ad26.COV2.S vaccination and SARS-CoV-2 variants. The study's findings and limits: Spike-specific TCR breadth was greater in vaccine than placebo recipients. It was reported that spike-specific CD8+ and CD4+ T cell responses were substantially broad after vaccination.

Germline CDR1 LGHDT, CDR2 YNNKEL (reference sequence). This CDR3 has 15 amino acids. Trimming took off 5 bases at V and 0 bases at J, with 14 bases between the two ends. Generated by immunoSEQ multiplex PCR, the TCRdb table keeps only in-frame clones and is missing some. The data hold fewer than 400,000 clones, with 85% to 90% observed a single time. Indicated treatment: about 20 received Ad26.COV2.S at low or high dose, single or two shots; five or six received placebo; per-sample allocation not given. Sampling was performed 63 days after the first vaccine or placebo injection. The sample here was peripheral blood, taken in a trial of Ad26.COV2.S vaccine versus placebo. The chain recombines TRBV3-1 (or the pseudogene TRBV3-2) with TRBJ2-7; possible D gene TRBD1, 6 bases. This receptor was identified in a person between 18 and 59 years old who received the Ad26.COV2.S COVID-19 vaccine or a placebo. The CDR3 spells CASSFTRTASYEQYF. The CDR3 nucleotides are TGTGCCAGCAGCTTTACAAGGACAGCCTCCTACGAGCAGTACTTC.